The T cell receptor (beta chain) described here comes from a study of blood T cell repertoires in COVID-19. For the study at large: The United States, Italy and Spain were the sources of the acute and convalescent COVID-19 samples.

Profiling relied on immunoSEQ multiplex PCR, and the TCRdb table lists in-frame clones only, not all of them. This table has tens of thousands of clones, around 84% appearing once. Germline assignment: CDR1 MNHEY and CDR2 SVGAGI. This CDR3 has 13 residues. With 6 bases removed from V and 2 bases from J, the gap between germline ends came to 11 bases. The sequenced sample was peripheral blood. The TCR sequence derives from a human donor in a cohort sampled during active COVID-19. The chain combines TRBV6-5 with TRBJ2-7; tentatively, D is TRBD2 (5 bases). CDR3 amino acids: CASRRAAAYEQYF. In DNA form, the CDR3 reads TGTGCCAGCAGAAGAGCGGCCGCCTACGAGCAGTACTTC.